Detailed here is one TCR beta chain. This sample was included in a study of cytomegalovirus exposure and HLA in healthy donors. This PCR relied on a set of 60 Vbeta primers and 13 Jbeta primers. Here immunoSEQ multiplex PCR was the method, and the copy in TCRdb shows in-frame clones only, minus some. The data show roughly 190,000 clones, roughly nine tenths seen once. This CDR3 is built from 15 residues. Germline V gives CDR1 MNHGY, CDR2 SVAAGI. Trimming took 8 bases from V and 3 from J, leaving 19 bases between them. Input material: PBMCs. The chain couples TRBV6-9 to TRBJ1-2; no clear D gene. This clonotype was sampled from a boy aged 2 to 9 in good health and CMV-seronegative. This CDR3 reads CASPLILMADYGYTF. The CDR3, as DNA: TGTGCCAGCCCTCTGATCTTAATGGCGGACTATGGCTACACCTTC.